This T cell receptor (beta chain) was sequenced for a study of T cell clonotyping in hematopoietic cell transplantation. Findings and limits, study-wide: Higher Inverse Simpson Index values in graft donor and pretransplant recipient predicted broader posttransplant TCR diversity.

Germline V gene data show CDR1 as MNHEY and CDR2 as SMNVEV (reference sequence). CDR3 length: 12 residues. Trimming removed 9 bases from V and 5 bases from J; junction bases left unmatched: 7. TCRdb keeps only in-frame clones here, not all; method: immunoSEQ multiplex PCR. Of about 15,000 clones in the sample, about 76% were seen once. With regard to this clone: Its antigen is not identified.

This TCR came from an older woman in good health. Some clones in this sample may be carry-over from other donors' samples. Input material: peripheral blood mononuclear cells. The chain combines TRBV27 with TRBJ2-7, with 7 bases lining up with TRBD1. The CDR3 protein is CASSQGFDEQYF. The DNA of the CDR3 is TGTGCCAGTTCACAGGGGTTCGACGAGCAGTACTTC.